These 9 T cell receptor beta chains were all obtained from the same sample, sequenced in a study of spatial heterogeneity in lung cancer. The time point here: sample taken at primary tumor resection. Material for sequencing was whole RNA from tumor, nontumor lung or frozen PBMC, left unsorted. One entry per CDR3 protein results from TCRdb running MiXCR on the 5' RACE reads. Altogether about 20,000 distinct CDR3 sequences are present, around 19% being singletons, with the ten largest covering over 13%. The sequencing used PBMCs, collected at surgery. These receptors were taken from a male donor with early-stage non-small cell lung cancer.

In this sample, this clonotype turned up many times. This chain uses TRBV6-1 with TRBJ1-5, with 7 nucleotides matching TRBD1. This CDR3 spans 15 amino acids. After removal of 6 bases from V and 6 bases from J, the junction contained 11 bases not matched to a gene. The germline V gene has CDR1 MNHNS and CDR2 SASEGT. CDR3 sequence reads: CASRETGAPGQPQHF. The DNA for the CDR3 is TGTGCCAGCAGAGAAACAGGGGCGCCCGGTCAGCCCCAGCATTTT.

This clonotype was detected only a few times. This chain uses TRBV10-3 with TRBJ1-1; D gene ambiguous. Trimming took 0 bases from V and 11 from J, leaving 13 bases between them. CDR1 and CDR2 (germline): ENHRY, SYGVKD. CDR3 size: 13 residues. DNA for the CDR3: TGTGCCATCAGTGAGTCGGTACAGTATAGGGCTTTCTTT. It specifies CAISESVQYRAFF.

There are many counts of this clonotype. The chain carries TRBV6-6 and TRBJ1-5; TRBD1 might be the D (5 bases). CDR3 length equals 15 residues. Looked up from germline, CDR1 is MNHNY and CDR2 is SVGAGI (reference sequence). V was shortened by 0 bases and J by 0 bases, with 6 bases between the two germline ends. The CDR3: CASSYSGASNQPQHF. DNA for the CDR3: TGTGCCAGCAGTTACTCAGGGGCTAGCAATCAGCCCCAGCATTTT.

This clonotype has at least ten counts. The V gene is TRBV7-9, the J gene TRBJ2-7; perhaps TRBD2 as D (5 bases). The CDR3 runs to 16 residues. V was cut by 0 bases and J by 4 bases, with 16 bases left in between. Germline CDR1 SEHNR, CDR2 FQNEAQ (reference sequence). The CDR3 here is CASSLAPAGGQYEQYF. The CDR3 DNA reads as TGTGCCAGCAGCTTAGCACCCGCGGGCGGTCAGTACGAGCAGTACTTC. The entire variable domain, with the rest obtained from reference TRBV7-9 and TRBJ2-7, is as follows: DTGVSQNPRHKITKRGQNVTFRCDPISEHNRLYWYRQTLGQGPEFLTYFQNEAQLEKSRLLSDRFSAERPKGSFSTLEIQRTEQGDSAMYLCASSLAPAGGQYEQYFGPGTRLTVT.

This clonotype was counted ten times or more. The CDR3: CASSLLAGGHGYTF. The DNA for the CDR3 is TGTGCCAGCAGTTTATTGGCAGGGGGCCATGGCTACACCTTC. The chain couples TRBV27 to TRBJ1-2, with 8 bases identical to TRBD1. V was pared by 1 base and J by 6 bases, with 4 bases of the junction left unmatched. Germline V gives CDR1 MNHEY, CDR2 SMNVEV (reference sequence). This CDR3 contains 14 residues.

This clonotype was detected a few times. The chain carries TRBV11-1 and TRBJ1-1, with D maybe TRBD1 (5 bases). Germline CDR1 SGHAT, CDR2 FQDESV (reference sequence). The CDR3 has 13 amino acids. The V end lost 3 bases, the J end lost 2 bases, and 7 bases lay between the germline ends. The CDR3 DNA reads TGTGCCAGCAGCTTTGGGGCTAACACTGAAGCTTTCTTT. This encodes CASSFGANTEAFF.

The CDR3 spells CASSQRALEEQYF. DNA of the CDR3: TGTGCCAGCTCACAAAGAGCTCTGGAAGAGCAGTACTTC. The V and J genes are TRBV18 and TRBJ2-7; D is unclear. Looked up from germline, CDR1 is KGHSH and CDR2 is LQKENI. Trimming removed 4 bases at V and 7 bases at J, with 14 bases between. This CDR3 contains 13 residues. Variable domain in full (rest from reference TRBV18 and TRBJ2-7): NAGVMQNPRHLVRRRGQEARLRCSPMKGHSHVYWYRQLPEEGLKFMVYLQKENIIDESGMPKERFSAEFPKEGPSILRIQQVVRGDSAAYFCASSQRALEEQYFGPGTRLTVT.

This clonotype is medium-sized by share. V is TRBV19 and J is TRBJ2-2, with a tentative D call TRBD2 (5 bases). Germline V gives CDR1 LNHDA, CDR2 SQIVND (reference sequence). This CDR3 contains 14 residues. V gave up 3 bases and J gave up 8 bases, with 13 bases separating them. The CDR3 loop reads CASSIEGFGGELFF. The CDR3 DNA reads as TGTGCCAGTAGTATCGAGGGATTCGGTGGGGAGCTGTTTTTT.

A few counts support this clonotype. The V gene is TRBV6-5, the J gene TRBJ2-3; 7 nucleotides match TRBD1. Germline loops: CDR1 MNHEY, CDR2 SVGAGI. The CDR3 is made up of 15 amino acids. V lost 4 bases to trimming and J lost 1 base; unmatched junction nucleotides: 5. The CDR3 region is CASSFDRVGTDTQYF. CDR3 nucleotides: TGTGCCAGCAGTTTCGACAGGGTTGGCACAGATACGCAGTATTTT.